The source of this T cell receptor beta chain is a study of naive and memory T cell subsets. This clonotype was seen many times. The SP2 primer and nested alpha and beta constant region primers amplified ligated cDNA in four rounds. TCRdb fed the UMI-ligation and nested PCR reads into MiXCR, producing one record per CDR3 protein. The sample records 2,200 or so distinct CDR3 sequences, over 3.5% being singletons. The CDR3 contains 13 residues. Germline CDR1 and CDR2: GTSNPN and SVGIG (reference sequence). The V segment lost 1 base and the J segment 6 bases; nucleotides outside the gene matches: 5. Treatment described: skin biopsy from saline-injected control site (resident skin T cells). Cells were not sorted; total RNA input targeted 1 to 1000 ng. TCR cDNA received a 3' ligated oligonucleotide that carried a UMI.

V is TRBV30 and J is TRBJ1-2; 7 bases agree with TRBD1. The sequence was collected from an adult in good health. Sequenced material: skin, taken from a saline injection site in the skin. CDR3 in DNA: TGTGCCTGGAGTGACAGGGGAGCGGATGGCTACACCTTC. Its translation: CAWSDRGADGYTF.